This T cell receptor (beta chain) was obtained from a study of human T cells and chemical hapten exposure. This clonotype was counted many times. Its specificity is unknown. Study results and caveats: Counts of TCRs expanded at PT1 correlated positively with patch test score.

The time point is: patch test 2, 6 weeks after DPC sensitization. Treatment given: therapeutic diphenylcyclopropenone sensitization with weekly scalp DPC. The donor pool consisted of alopecia patients aged 18 to 70 years, considered suitable for DPC. Each CDR3 protein is one row after TCRdb ran MiXCR on the RACE reads. The sample lists approximately 85,000 distinct CDR3 sequences, about 9.4% occurring once. Trimming left V 1 base short and J 11 bases short, with 5 bases between. Germline CDR1 and CDR2: SGHAT and FQNNGV. This CDR3 has 11 amino acids. V is TRBV11-2 and J is TRBJ2-2; D not resolved. The specimen comprised whole blood, sampled in connection with sensitization to the hapten diphenylcyclopropenone (DPC). This clonotype was sampled from a woman aged 25-40 years with alopecia areata. Some clones in this sample may be carry-over from other donors' samples. The CDR3 bases are TGTGCCAGCAGCTTAGCTCAAGAGCTGTTTTTT. Its protein is CASSLAQELFF.